This TCR beta chain is from a study of blood T cell repertoires in COVID-19. Sequenced by immunoSEQ multiplex PCR; TCRdb stores in-frame clones only, minus some. The repertoire holds 35,000 to 45,000 clones, with roughly 77% as singletons. This CDR3 contains 13 residues. V lost 6 bases, J lost 2 bases, and 0 bases stayed unmatched. Looked up from germline, CDR1 is MNHEY and CDR2 is SMNVEV (reference sequence). This TCR was sampled from a human donor in a cohort sampled during active or convalescent COVID-19. The donor label of this sample is uncertain. The material sequenced was peripheral blood. J is TRBJ2-5 and V is TRBV27, with 10 bases fitting TRBD2. The CDR3 reads CASRLAGQETQYF. As DNA, the CDR3 is TGTGCCAGCAGACTAGCGGGACAAGAGACCCAGTACTTC.